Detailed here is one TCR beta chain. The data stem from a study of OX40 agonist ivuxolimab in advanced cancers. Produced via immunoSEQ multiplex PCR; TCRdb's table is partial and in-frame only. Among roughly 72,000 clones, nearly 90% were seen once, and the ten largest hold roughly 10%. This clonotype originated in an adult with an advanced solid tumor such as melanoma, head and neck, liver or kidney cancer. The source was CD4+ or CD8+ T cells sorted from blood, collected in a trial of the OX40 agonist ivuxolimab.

For the CDR3, the DNA is TGTGCCAGCAGCGCCGACAGAGACACTGAAGCTTTCTTT. Its protein is CASSADRDTEAFF. The rearrangement joins TRBV2 to TRBJ1-1; TRBD1 is a possible D gene (5 bases). CDR3 length equals 13 residues. CDR1 is SNHLY and CDR2 is FYNNEI in the germline V gene. Deletions cut 6 bases from V and 3 bases from J, with 11 bases between.